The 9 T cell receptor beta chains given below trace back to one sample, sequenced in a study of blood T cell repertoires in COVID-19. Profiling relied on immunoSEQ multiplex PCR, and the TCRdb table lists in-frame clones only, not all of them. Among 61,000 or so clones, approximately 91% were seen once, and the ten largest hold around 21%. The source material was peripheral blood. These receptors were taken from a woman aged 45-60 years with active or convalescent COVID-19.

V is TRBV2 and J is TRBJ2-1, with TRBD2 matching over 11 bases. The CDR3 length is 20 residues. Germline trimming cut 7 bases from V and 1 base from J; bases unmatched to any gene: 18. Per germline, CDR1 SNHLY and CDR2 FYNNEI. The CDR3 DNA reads TGTGCCAGCACCCGACCCGGGACTAGCGGCTCCCGTGGTTCCTACAATGAGCAGTTCTTC. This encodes CASTRPGTSGSRGSYNEQFF.

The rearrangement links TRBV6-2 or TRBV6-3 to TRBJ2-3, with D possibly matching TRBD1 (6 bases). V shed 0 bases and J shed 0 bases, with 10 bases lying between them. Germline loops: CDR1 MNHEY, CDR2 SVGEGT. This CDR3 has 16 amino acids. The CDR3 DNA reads TGTGCCAGCAGTTACTCACACAGGGCTAGCACAGATACGCAGTATTTT. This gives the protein CASSYSHRASTDTQYF.

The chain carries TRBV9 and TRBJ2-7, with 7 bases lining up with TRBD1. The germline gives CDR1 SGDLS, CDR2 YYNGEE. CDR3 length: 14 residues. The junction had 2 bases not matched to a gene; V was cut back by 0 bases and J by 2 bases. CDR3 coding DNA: TGTGCCAGCAGCGTAGGAGGGGGCGCCTACGAGCAGTACTTC. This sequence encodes CASSVGGGAYEQYF.

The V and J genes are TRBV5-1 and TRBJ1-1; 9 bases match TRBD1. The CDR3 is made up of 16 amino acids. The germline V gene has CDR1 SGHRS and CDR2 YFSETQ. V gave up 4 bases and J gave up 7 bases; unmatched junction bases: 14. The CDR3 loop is CASSPTLQGAHSEAFF. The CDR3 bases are TGCGCCAGCAGCCCCACCCTACAGGGGGCGCATAGTGAAGCTTTCTTT.

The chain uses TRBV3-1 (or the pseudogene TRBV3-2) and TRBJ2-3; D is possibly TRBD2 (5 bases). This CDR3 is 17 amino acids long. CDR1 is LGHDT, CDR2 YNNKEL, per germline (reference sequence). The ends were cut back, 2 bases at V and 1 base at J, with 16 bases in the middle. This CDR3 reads CASSQTIGLYGTDTQYF. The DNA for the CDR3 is TGTGCCAGCAGCCAAACAATTGGACTGTACGGCACAGATACGCAGTATTTT.

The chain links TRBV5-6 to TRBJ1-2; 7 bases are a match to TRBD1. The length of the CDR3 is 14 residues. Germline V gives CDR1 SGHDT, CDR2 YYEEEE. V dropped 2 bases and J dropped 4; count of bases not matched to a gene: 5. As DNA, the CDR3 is TGTGCCAGCAGCTTCGGACAGGCAAGCTATGGCTACACCTTC. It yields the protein CASSFGQASYGYTF.

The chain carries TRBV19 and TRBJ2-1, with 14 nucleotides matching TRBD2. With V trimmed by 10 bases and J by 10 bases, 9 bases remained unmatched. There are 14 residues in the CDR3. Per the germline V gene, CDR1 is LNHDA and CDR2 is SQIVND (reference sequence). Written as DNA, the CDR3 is TGTGCCACAGCCTCGGGACTAGCGGGAGAAGAGCAGTTCTTC. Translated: CATASGLAGEEQFF. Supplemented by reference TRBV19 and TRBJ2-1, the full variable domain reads DGGITQSPKYLFRKEGQNVTLSCEQNLNHDAMYWYRQDPGQGLRLIYYSQIVNDFQKGDIAEGYSVSREKKESFPLTVTSAQKNPTAFYLCATASGLAGEEQFFGPGTRLTVL.

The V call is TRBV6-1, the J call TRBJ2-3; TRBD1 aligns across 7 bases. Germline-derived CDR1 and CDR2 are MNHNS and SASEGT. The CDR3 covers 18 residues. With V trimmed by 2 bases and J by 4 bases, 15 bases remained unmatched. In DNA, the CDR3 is TGTGCCAGCAGTGAAAGGGTTGGCAGGGGGTTTAGGTCAGATACGCAGTATTTT. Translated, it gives CASSERVGRGFRSDTQYF.

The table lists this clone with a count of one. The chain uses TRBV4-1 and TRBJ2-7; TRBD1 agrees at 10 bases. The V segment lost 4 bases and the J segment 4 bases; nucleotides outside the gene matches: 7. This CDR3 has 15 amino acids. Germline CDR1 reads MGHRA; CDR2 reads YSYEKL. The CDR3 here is CASSPGQGGDYEQYF. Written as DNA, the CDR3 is TGCGCCAGCAGCCCCGGACAGGGGGGTGATTACGAGCAGTACTTC.